The T cell receptor (beta chain) described here comes from a study of vaccination effects on CD4 cells after COVID-19. Turning to this clone: Its target is unknown.

Method: immunoSEQ multiplex PCR; TCRdb's copy keeps in-frame clones and lacks some. Of about 64,000 clones in the sample, 65% to 75% were seen once. Having been cultured for 9 to 11 days, the cells underwent CD4+ T cell isolation. Germline assignment: CDR1 MNHNS and CDR2 SASEGT. V lost 3 bases and J 5 bases, leaving 13 bases between the germline ends. The CDR3 loop spans 15 amino acids. Sequencing was performed on CD4+ T cells from PBMCs cultured without peptide, taken before COVID-19 vaccination. V usage is TRBV6-1 and J usage is TRBJ2-2; D unresolved. The TCR comes from a human donor who had a prior SARS-CoV-2 infection. This chain's CDR3 is CASSDRAWVTGELFF. CDR3 coding DNA: TGTGCCAGCAGTGACCGGGCTTGGGTGACCGGGGAGCTGTTTTTT.